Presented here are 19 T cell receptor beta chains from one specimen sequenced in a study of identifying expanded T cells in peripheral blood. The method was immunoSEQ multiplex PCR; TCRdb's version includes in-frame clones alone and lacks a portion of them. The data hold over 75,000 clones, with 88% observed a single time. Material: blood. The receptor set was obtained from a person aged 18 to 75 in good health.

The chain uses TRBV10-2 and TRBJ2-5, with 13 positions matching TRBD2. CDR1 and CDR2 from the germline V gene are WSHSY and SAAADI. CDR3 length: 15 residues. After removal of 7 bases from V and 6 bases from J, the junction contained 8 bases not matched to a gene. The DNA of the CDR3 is TGCGCCAGCACCGGGACTAGCGGGGCTGGGAAGACCCAGTACTTC. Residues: CASTGTSGAGKTQYF.

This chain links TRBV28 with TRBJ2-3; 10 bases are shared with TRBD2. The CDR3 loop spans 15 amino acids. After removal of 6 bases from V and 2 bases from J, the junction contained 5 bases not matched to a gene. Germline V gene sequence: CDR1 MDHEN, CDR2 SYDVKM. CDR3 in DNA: TGTGCCAGCAGCACGGGACTAGCGATCACAGATACGCAGTATTTT. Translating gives CASSTGLAITDTQYF. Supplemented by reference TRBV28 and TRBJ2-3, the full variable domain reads DVKVTQSSRYLVKRTGEKVFLECVQDMDHENMFWYRQDPGLGLRLIYFSYDVKMKEKGDIPEGYSVSREKKERFSLILESASTNQTSMYLCASSTGLAITDTQYFGPGTRLTVL.

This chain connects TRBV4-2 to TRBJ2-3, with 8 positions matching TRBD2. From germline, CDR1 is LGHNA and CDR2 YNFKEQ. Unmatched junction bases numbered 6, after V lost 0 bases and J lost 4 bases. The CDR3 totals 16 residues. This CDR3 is CASSQDFGRAADTQYF. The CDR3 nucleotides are TGTGCCAGCAGCCAAGATTTCGGGAGGGCAGCAGATACGCAGTATTTT.

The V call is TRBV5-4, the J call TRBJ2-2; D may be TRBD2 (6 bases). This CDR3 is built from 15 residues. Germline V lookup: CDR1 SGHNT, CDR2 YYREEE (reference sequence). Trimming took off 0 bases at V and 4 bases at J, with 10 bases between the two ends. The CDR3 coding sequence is TGTGCCAGCAGCTTGGTTCGGGGGAGCACCGGGGAGCTGTTTTTT. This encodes CASSLVRGSTGELFF.

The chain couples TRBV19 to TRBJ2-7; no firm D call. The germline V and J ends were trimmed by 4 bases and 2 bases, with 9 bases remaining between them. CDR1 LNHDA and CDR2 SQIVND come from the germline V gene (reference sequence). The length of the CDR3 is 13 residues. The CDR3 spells CASSTAGAYEQYF. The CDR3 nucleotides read TGTGCCAGTAGTACAGCCGGAGCCTACGAGCAGTACTTC.

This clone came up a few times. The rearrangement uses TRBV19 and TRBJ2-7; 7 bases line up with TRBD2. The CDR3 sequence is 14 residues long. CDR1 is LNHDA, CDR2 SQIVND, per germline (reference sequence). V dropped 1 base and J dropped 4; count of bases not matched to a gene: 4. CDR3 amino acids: CASSIGAGRYEQYF. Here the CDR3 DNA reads TGTGCCAGTAGTATAGGAGCGGGGCGGTACGAGCAGTACTTC.

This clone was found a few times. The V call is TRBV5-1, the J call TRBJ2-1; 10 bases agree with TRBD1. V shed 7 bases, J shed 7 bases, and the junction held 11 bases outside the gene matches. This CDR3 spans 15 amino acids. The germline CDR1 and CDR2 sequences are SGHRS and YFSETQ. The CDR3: CASGEDRGFANEQFF. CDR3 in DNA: TGCGCCAGCGGAGAGGACAGGGGGTTTGCGAATGAGCAGTTCTTC.

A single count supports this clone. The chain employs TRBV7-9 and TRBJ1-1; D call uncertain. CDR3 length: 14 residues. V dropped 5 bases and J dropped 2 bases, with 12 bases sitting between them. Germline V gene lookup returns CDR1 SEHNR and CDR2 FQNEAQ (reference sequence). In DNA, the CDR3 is TGTGCCAGCAGCCCCAGCTTGTCCAACACTGAAGCTTTCTTT. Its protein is CASSPSLSNTEAFF.

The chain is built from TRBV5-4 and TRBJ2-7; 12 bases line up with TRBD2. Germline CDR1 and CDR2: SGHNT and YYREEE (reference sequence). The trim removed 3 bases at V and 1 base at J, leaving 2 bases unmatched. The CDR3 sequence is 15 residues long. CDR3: CASSSGTSGSYEQYF. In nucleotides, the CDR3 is TGTGCCAGCAGCTCCGGGACTAGCGGGTCCTACGAGCAGTACTTC.

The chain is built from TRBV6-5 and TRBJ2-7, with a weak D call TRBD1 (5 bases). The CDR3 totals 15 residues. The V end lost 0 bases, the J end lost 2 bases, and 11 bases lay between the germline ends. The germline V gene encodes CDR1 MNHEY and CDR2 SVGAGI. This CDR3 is CASSYSSPGPYEQYF. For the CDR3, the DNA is TGTGCCAGCAGTTACTCGTCGCCAGGGCCCTACGAGCAGTACTTC.

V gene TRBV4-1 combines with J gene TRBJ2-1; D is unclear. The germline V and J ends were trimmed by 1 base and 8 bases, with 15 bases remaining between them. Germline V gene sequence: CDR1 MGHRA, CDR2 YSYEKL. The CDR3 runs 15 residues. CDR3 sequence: CASSQVEKDLYEQFF. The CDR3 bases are TGCGCCAGCAGCCAAGTGGAGAAAGACCTCTATGAGCAGTTCTTC.

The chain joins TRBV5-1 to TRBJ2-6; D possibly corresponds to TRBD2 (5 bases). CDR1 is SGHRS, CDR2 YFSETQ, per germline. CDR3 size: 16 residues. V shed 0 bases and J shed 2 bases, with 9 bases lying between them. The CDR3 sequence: CASSLGSGTGANVLTF. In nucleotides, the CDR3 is TGCGCCAGCAGCTTGGGGTCCGGGACTGGGGCCAACGTCCTGACTTTC. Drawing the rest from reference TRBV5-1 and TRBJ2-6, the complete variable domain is KAGVTQTPRYLIKTRGQQVTLSCSPISGHRSVSWYQQTPGQGLQFLFEYFSETQRNKGNFPGRFSGRQFSNSRSEMNVSTLELGDSALYLCASSLGSGTGANVLTFGAGSRLTVL.

The CDR3 sequence: CASSSPGQDSYEQYF. The CDR3 DNA is TGTGCCAGCAGTTCACCGGGACAGGACTCCTACGAGCAGTACTTC. The chain recombines TRBV28 with TRBJ2-7, with 8 bases matching TRBD1. The V gene end was trimmed by 4 bases and the J gene end by 0 bases; junction bases not matched to a gene: 5. CDR3 length: 15 amino acids. Germline CDR1 is MDHEN and CDR2 is SYDVKM.

The CDR3 protein is CASSDVGGAQAAFF. CDR3 sequence (DNA): TGTGCCAGCAGCGACGTAGGGGGAGCTCAGGCAGCTTTCTTT. The chain recombines TRBV9 with TRBJ1-1, with D perhaps matching TRBD1 (6 bases). Germline CDR1 is SGDLS and CDR2 is YYNGEE. V lost 3 bases, J lost 10 bases, and 19 bases lay in between. The CDR3 extends over 14 amino acids.

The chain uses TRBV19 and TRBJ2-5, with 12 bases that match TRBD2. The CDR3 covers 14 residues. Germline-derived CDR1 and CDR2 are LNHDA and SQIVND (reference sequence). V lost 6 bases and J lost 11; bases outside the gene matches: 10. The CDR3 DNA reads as TGTGCCAGTAGCCAGACTAGCGGGGGCCCCCAGCAGTACTTC. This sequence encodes CASSQTSGGPQQYF. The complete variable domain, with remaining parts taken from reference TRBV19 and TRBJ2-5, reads DGGITQSPKYLFRKEGQNVTLSCEQNLNHDAMYWYRQDPGQGLRLIYYSQIVNDFQKGDIAEGYSVSREKKESFPLTVTSAQKNPTAFYLCASSQTSGGPQQYFGPGTRLLVL.

CDR3: CAWSVWLSGEVGSPLHF. CDR3 nucleotides: TGTGCCTGGAGTGTATGGCTTAGTGGGGAGGTCGGTTCACCCCTCCACTTT. The V gene is TRBV30, the J gene TRBJ1-6; D remains ambiguous. CDR1 and CDR2 (germline): GTSNPN, SVGIG (reference sequence). V was trimmed by 0 bases and J by 9 bases, leaving 21 bases between them. CDR3 length equals 17 residues.

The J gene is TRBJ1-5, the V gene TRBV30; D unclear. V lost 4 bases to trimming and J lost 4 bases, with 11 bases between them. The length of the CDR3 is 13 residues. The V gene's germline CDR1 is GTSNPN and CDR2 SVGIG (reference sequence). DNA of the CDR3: TGTGCCTGGACACCGGGTCCAAATCAGCCCCAGCATTTT. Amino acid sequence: CAWTPGPNQPQHF.

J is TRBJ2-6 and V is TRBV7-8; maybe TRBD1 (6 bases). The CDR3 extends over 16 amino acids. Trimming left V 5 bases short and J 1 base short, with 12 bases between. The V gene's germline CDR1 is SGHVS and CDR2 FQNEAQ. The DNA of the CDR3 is TGTGCCAGCAGCCGTATAGGGGGTTCTGGGGCCAACGTCCTGACTTTC. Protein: CASSRIGGSGANVLTF.

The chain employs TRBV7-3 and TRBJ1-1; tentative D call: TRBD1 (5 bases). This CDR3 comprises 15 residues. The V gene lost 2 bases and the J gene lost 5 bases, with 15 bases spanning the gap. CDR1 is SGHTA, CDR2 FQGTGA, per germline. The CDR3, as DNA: TGTGCCAGCAGCTTAGATGGGACCTTTGGTACTGAAGCTTTCTTT. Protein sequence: CASSLDGTFGTEAFF.